Presented here are 18 T cell receptor beta chains from one specimen sequenced in a study of blood T cells in healthy people across ages. A sample-barcoded 5' primer and a J-beta primer mix were used in a second PCR of about 6 to 12 cycles. TCRdb reanalysed the 5' RACE reads using MiXCR and keeps one entry per CDR3 protein. The table records roughly 680,000 distinct CDR3 sequences, 52% of them present only once. Sequencing was done on a sample of blood. Receptors originate from an elderly woman in good health.

This clonotype has more than one count but fewer than ten. A read error may produce the germline difference seen at one junction end. The rearrangement links TRBV12-3 or TRBV12-4 to TRBJ1-5; D not certain. The CDR3 is 14 residues long. CDR3 coding DNA: TGTGCCAGCACCAAGGCAGATAGCAATCGGCCCCAGCATTTT. This encodes CASTKADSNRPQHF.

Comment on this clonotype: A much larger clonotype is one base distant, so this may be a read error. The rearrangement uses TRBV20-1 and TRBJ1-2, with TRBD1 as a possible D gene (5 bases). The CDR3 has 14 amino acids. V was pared by 1 base and J by 4 bases, with 13 bases between. The germline V gene encodes CDR1 DFQATT and CDR2 SNEGSKA (reference sequence). The CDR3 DNA reads TGCAGTGCTAGAGGGGACGGGGCGACCTATGGCTACACCTTC. Translating gives CSARGDGATYGYTF.

This clonotype has a count of ten or more. This rearrangement joins TRBV12-3 or TRBV12-4 to TRBJ2-6; D is ambiguous. V was cut by 5 bases and J by 6 bases, with 8 bases left in between. The CDR3 is made up of 13 amino acids. The CDR3 loop is CASSLVEANVLTF. CDR3 nucleotides: TGTGCCAGCAGTCTAGTGGAGGCCAACGTCCTGACTTTC.

The chain links TRBV5-1 to TRBJ1-4, with D possibly being TRBD1 (5 bases). The CDR3 runs to 15 residues. Germline values: CDR1 SGHRS, CDR2 YFSETQ. V dropped 1 base and J dropped 8 bases, with 15 bases sitting between them. CDR3 coding DNA: TGCGCCAGCAGCTTGACAGGCCCCGTTGGGGAAAAACTGTTTTTT. As protein: CASSLTGPVGEKLFF.

This clonotype has a count of ten or more. The CDR3 protein is CASSTLTGALGTQYF. The CDR3 DNA follows: TGTGCCAGCAGTACCCTGACCGGCGCCCTCGGGACCCAGTACTTC. The V gene is TRBV28, the J gene TRBJ2-5; D unclear. The ends were cut back, 5 bases at V and 7 bases at J, with 20 bases in the middle. The CDR3 length is 15 residues. Germline CDR1 MDHEN, CDR2 SYDVKM.

The V call is TRBV6-2 or TRBV6-3, the J call TRBJ2-4, with 12 bases fitting TRBD2. The ends lost 7 bases at V and 6 bases at J; junction bases unmatched: 4. The germline CDR1 and CDR2 sequences are MNHEY and SVGEGT. CDR3 size: 14 residues. The CDR3 bases are TGTGCCAGCATATCTAGCGGGGGGGGAAACATTCAGTACTTC. Translating gives CASISSGGGNIQYF.

On this clonotype: A much larger clone differs from this one at a single base, so this may be a read error. The V and J genes are TRBV3-1 and TRBJ2-7; TRBD2 might be the D (6 bases). The CDR3 extends over 14 amino acids. Trimming shortened V by 7 bases and J by 1 base, and 14 bases separated the two germline ends. Germline CDR1 and CDR2: LGHDT and YNNKEL (reference sequence). The CDR3 nucleotides are TGTGCCAGCAACCCTGGGACTTTTTCCTACGAGCAGTACTTC. Amino acid sequence: CASNPGTFSYEQYF.

The rearrangement uses TRBV27 and TRBJ2-5; D might be TRBD1 (6 bases). With the DNA end fitting TRBJ2-7 better, the J assignment may be wrong. Germline assignment: CDR1 MNHEY and CDR2 SMNVEV (reference sequence). This CDR3 region has 13 residues. The CDR3 nucleotides read TGTGCCAGCAGTGTAAGGACAGACTACGAGCAGTACTTC. This translates into CASSVRTDYEQYF.

Points on this clonotype: With a much larger clone just one base away, this may be a read error. The chain carries TRBV5-6 and TRBJ2-1; 11 bases align to TRBD2. CDR1 and CDR2 (germline): SGHDT, YYEEEE. Trimming took 0 bases from V and 6 from J; bases not matched to a gene: 5. The CDR3 length is 16 residues. CDR3 sequence reads: CASSLESSGRFNEQFF. CDR3 nucleotide sequence: TGTGCCAGCAGCTTGGAGTCTAGCGGGAGGTTCAATGAGCAGTTCTTC.

The rearrangement joins TRBV4-2 to TRBJ2-1; 10 positions agree with TRBD2. J lost 11 bases, V lost 0 bases, and 13 bases had no gene match. The CDR3 runs to 17 residues. Germline values: CDR1 LGHNA, CDR2 YNFKEQ. The DNA for the CDR3 is TGTGCCAGCAGCCAAGAATTGACGACTAGCGGGCCCTTTAAGCAGTTCTTC. This codes for CASSQELTTSGPFKQFF.

This clonotype was seen ten or more times. V is TRBV5-5 and J is TRBJ2-5; no definite D call. Germline assignment: CDR1 SGHKS and CDR2 YYEKEE (reference sequence). V shed 0 bases and J shed 1 base, with 10 bases lying between them. The length of the CDR3 is 15 residues. Here the CDR3 DNA reads TGTGCCAGCAGCTTGGAGGCTCTGCTCCAAGAGACCCAGTACTTC. The encoded protein is CASSLEALLQETQYF.

This rearrangement joins TRBV27 to TRBJ2-3, with 11 bases identical to TRBD2. The V segment lost 5 bases and the J segment 0 bases; nucleotides outside the gene matches: 4. Germline lookup yields CDR1 MNHEY and CDR2 SMNVEV (reference sequence). The CDR3 length is 16 residues. The CDR3 nucleotides are TGTGCCAGCAGTGCTAGCGGGGGGACTAGCACAGATACGCAGTATTTT. Translating gives CASSASGGTSTDTQYF.

The chain recombines TRBV7-2 with TRBJ1-5; D unclear. CDR3 length equals 19 residues. V gave up 2 bases and J gave up 2 bases, with 22 bases separating them. CDR1 is SGHTA and CDR2 is FQGNSA in the germline V gene. Here the CDR3 reads CASSLYPAIPGGRNQPQHF. For the CDR3, the DNA is TGTGCCAGCAGCTTATACCCGGCAATCCCGGGAGGTCGCAATCAGCCCCAGCATTTT.

The chain joins TRBV29-1 to TRBJ1-2, with D uncertain. This CDR3 is built from 14 residues. Trimming pared 2 bases from V and 6 bases from J, leaving 16 bases between. Germline V CDR1 and CDR2: SQVTM, ANQGSEA. CDR3 loop: CSVEYGVPSDGYTF. Written as DNA, the CDR3 is TGCAGCGTTGAATACGGGGTCCCTTCCGATGGCTACACCTTC.

About this clonotype: A much larger clone lies one base from this, so it may be a read error. The gene calls are TRBV7-3 and TRBJ1-2, with D perhaps TRBD1 (5 bases). This CDR3 spans 15 amino acids. Trimming pared 2 bases from V and 7 bases from J, leaving 17 bases between. Germline CDR1 and CDR2: SGHTA and FQGTGA. Here the CDR3 DNA reads TGTGCCAGCAGCTTAGACGACAGTAATTACTGTGGCTACACCTTC. Translated: CASSLDDSNYCGYTF.

The sample holds many counts of this clonotype. The chain recombines TRBV28 with TRBJ2-3; D remains unclear. The length of the CDR3 is 12 residues. Trimming cost V 8 bases and J 2 bases, with 8 bases left between them. CDR1 and CDR2 from the germline V gene are MDHEN and SYDVKM. The CDR3 loop reads CASAPVTDTQYF. DNA for the CDR3: TGTGCCAGCGCCCCGGTCACAGATACGCAGTATTTT.

Turning to this clonotype: This may be a read error, as it is one base from a much larger clone. The chain has TRBV15 and TRBJ2-5; D is ambiguous. Trimming shortened V by 0 bases and J by 8 bases, and 10 bases separated the two germline ends. The CDR3 runs to 13 residues. The germline V gene has CDR1 LNHNV and CDR2 YYDKDF (reference sequence). The CDR3 spells CATSRDDWKTQYF. CDR3 in DNA: TGTGCCACCAGCAGAGATGACTGGAAAACCCAGTACTTC.

The J gene is TRBJ2-1, the V gene TRBV27; TRBD2 agrees at 9 bases. Trimming removed 2 bases from V and 8 bases from J; junction bases left unmatched: 4. CDR1 is MNHEY and CDR2 is SMNVEV in the germline V gene (reference sequence). This CDR3 has 14 amino acids. CDR3: CASSLAGLAYEQFF. The CDR3 DNA reads as TGTGCCAGCAGTTTAGCGGGACTAGCCTATGAGCAGTTCTTC.